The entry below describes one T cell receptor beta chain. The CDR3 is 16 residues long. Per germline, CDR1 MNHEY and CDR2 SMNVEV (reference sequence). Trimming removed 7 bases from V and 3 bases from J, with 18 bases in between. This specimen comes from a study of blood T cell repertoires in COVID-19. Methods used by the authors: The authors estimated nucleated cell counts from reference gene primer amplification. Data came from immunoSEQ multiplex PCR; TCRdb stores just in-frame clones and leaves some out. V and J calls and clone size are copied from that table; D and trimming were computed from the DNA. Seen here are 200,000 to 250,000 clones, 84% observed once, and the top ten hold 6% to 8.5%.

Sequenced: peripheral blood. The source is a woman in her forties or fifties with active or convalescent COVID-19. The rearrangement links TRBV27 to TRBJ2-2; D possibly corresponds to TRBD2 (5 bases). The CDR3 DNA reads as TGTGCCAGCACCCCGGTGAGGGTAGGCGACACCGGGGAGCTGTTTTTT. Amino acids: CASTPVRVGDTGELFF.